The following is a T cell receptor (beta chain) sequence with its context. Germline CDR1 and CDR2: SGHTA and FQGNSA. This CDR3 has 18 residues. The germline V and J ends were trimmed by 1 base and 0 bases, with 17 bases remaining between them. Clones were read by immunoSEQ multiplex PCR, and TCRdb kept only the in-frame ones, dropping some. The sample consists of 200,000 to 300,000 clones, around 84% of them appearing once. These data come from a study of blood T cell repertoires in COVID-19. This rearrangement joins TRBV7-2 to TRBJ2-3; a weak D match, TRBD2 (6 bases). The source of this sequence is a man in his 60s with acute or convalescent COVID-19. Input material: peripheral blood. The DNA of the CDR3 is TGTGCCAGCAGCTTAGAGGTGATTAGCGGAGCCAGCACAGATACGCAGTATTTT. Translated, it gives CASSLEVISGASTDTQYF.